Below, 21 T cell receptor beta chains from the same sample are listed, as sequenced in a study of blood T cell repertoires in COVID-19. Sequencing used immunoSEQ multiplex PCR; TCRdb keeps in-frame clones, though not all of them. The data contain about 240,000 clones, approximately 82% of them seen just once; the ten biggest clones take up about 3.2%. Source material: peripheral blood. The receptors were gathered from a woman aged 18-30 years with acute or convalescent COVID-19.

V gene TRBV5-1 combines with J gene TRBJ1-1; 8 bases fit TRBD1. From germline, CDR1 is SGHRS and CDR2 YFSETQ. The CDR3 extends over 14 amino acids. Trimming removed 0 bases from V and 3 bases from J; junction bases left unmatched: 1. This CDR3 reads CASSLAGGHTEAFF. CDR3 in DNA: TGCGCCAGCAGCTTGGCAGGGGGCCACACTGAAGCTTTCTTT.

The rearrangement links TRBV21-1 to TRBJ2-4; the DNA was not compared with TRBD2, the D call given in the table. TRBV21-1 is a listed pseudogene. The CDR3 runs 16 residues. The CDR3 loop reads CASRLISRRIKNIQYF. The CDR3 coding sequence is TGTGCCAGCAGGCTCATTTCGCGGCGGATAAAAAACATTCAGTACTTC.

This rearrangement joins TRBV9 to TRBJ2-5; 7 positions match TRBD1. From germline, CDR1 is SGDLS and CDR2 YYNGEE. This CDR3 comprises 16 residues. V shed 0 bases and J 0 bases; nucleotides not matched to a gene: 5. CDR3 amino acids: CASSVGAGGDQETQYF. The CDR3 DNA reads TGTGCCAGCAGCGTAGGGGCAGGGGGAGACCAAGAGACCCAGTACTTC.

The chain employs TRBV28 and TRBJ1-4; 10 bases align to TRBD1. The CDR3 contains 15 residues. CDR1 is MDHEN, CDR2 SYDVKM, per germline. With 5 bases clipped from V and 7 bases from J, the junction kept 7 bases outside the gene matches. CDR3 sequence reads: CASSNPDRGIEKLFF. The CDR3 nucleotides read TGTGCCAGCAGTAACCCGGACAGGGGGATTGAAAAACTGTTTTTT.

V is TRBV19 and J is TRBJ2-1, with D possibly TRBD2 on 6 matching bases. This CDR3 is 15 amino acids long. The germline CDR1 and CDR2 sequences are LNHDA and SQIVND (reference sequence). V lost 4 bases to trimming and J lost 4 bases, with 14 bases between them. In nucleotides, the CDR3 is TGTGCCAGTAGTACCGACGGGACTCAATACAATGAGCAGTTCTTC. Amino acid sequence: CASSTDGTQYNEQFF.

In this sample, this clone turned up once. This sequence joins TRBV29-1 and TRBJ2-1, with 8 bases matching TRBD1. The CDR3 length is 13 residues. Germline trimming cut 5 bases from V and 8 bases from J; bases unmatched to any gene: 8. Germline V gene sequence: CDR1 SQVTM, CDR2 ANQGSEA. This CDR3 is CSVRLQGEDEQFF. CDR3 DNA: TGCAGCGTTAGGCTACAGGGGGAAGATGAGCAGTTCTTC.

This clone showed up just once. The CDR3 protein is CASSLAGDRDRGYTF. Here the CDR3 DNA reads TGTGCCAGCAGCTTGGCGGGAGACAGGGATCGTGGCTACACCTTC. V is TRBV5-6 and J is TRBJ1-2; 7 bases fit TRBD1. Germline V lookup: CDR1 SGHDT, CDR2 YYEEEE. This CDR3 comprises 15 residues. V lost 0 bases and J lost 7; bases outside the gene matches: 9. Combining the CDR3 with reference TRBV5-6 and TRBJ1-2 gives the whole variable domain DAGVTQSPTHLIKTRGQQVTLRCSPKSGHDTVSWYQQALGQGPQFIFQYYEEEERQRGNFPDRFSGHQFPNYSSELNVNALLLGDSALYLCASSLAGDRDRGYTFGSGTRLTVV.

This clone was detected ten times or more. The gene calls are TRBV7-3 and TRBJ2-3, with D uncertain. The CDR3 has 16 residues. Germline CDR1 SGHTA, CDR2 FQGTGA. V was cut by 4 bases and J by 6 bases, with 20 bases left in between. The CDR3 here is CASSSGSQPKTDTQYF. The CDR3 DNA follows: TGTGCCAGCAGCTCAGGTTCGCAGCCCAAGACGGATACGCAGTATTTT.

The chain combines TRBV15 with TRBJ2-6; 7 bases match TRBD2. There are 16 residues in the CDR3. The germline CDR1 and CDR2 sequences are LNHNV and YYDKDF (reference sequence). With 6 bases clipped from V and 2 bases from J, the junction kept 7 bases outside the gene matches. CDR3 in DNA: TGTGCCACCAGGGCTCGCGCGGGGGCTGGGGCCAACGTCCTGACTTTC. Protein: CATRARAGAGANVLTF.

This clone was observed once. V and J are TRBV5-6 and TRBJ2-7; D ambiguous. Germline assignment: CDR1 SGHDT and CDR2 YYEEEE. This CDR3 has 12 residues. The V end lost 1 base, the J end lost 3 bases, and 5 bases lay between the germline ends. CDR3 loop: CASSLSDYEQYF. The CDR3 DNA follows: TGTGCCAGCAGCTTGTCAGACTACGAGCAGTACTTC.

This chain uses TRBV7-6 with TRBJ2-3, with TRBD2 matching 9 bases. V dropped 1 base and J dropped 4; count of bases not matched to a gene: 12. The germline V gene encodes CDR1 SGHVS and CDR2 FNYEAQ. The CDR3 spans 18 residues. CDR3 protein: CASSLEPGVAGEADTQYF. The CDR3 DNA sequence: TGTGCCAGCAGCTTAGAGCCTGGGGTAGCGGGAGAGGCAGATACGCAGTATTTT. The full variable domain, rest sourced from reference TRBV7-6 and TRBJ2-3, is GAGVSQSPRYKVTKRGQDVALRCDPISGHVSLYWYRQALGQGPEFLTYFNYEAQQDKSGLPNDRFSAERPEGSISTLTIQRTEQRDSAMYRCASSLEPGVAGEADTQYFGPGTRLTVL.

This clone was seen only a few times. This chain links TRBV10-2 with TRBJ1-6; D possibly corresponds to TRBD1 (6 bases). Trimming removed 1 base at V and 5 bases at J, with 12 bases between. The germline gives CDR1 WSHSY, CDR2 SAAADI. The CDR3 covers 16 residues. CDR3 in DNA: TGCGCCAGCAGTGAGTTCAGTGGGACAAATAATTCACCCCTCCACTTT. It yields the protein CASSEFSGTNNSPLHF.

This chain uses TRBV6-1 with TRBJ1-2; D might be TRBD1 (5 bases). CDR1 MNHNS and CDR2 SASEGT come from the germline V gene. The CDR3 totals 15 residues. The germline V and J ends were trimmed by 2 bases and 0 bases, with 10 bases remaining between them. The DNA of the CDR3 is TGTGCCAGCAGTGAAAGGCAGGGAACTAACTATGGCTACACCTTC. Amino acid sequence: CASSERQGTNYGYTF.

The gene calls are TRBV5-8 and TRBJ1-2; maybe TRBD1 (6 bases). There are 16 residues in the CDR3. Between the trimmed V and J ends, which lost 2 bases and 8 bases, there was a span of 22 bases. Looked up from germline, CDR1 is SGHTS and CDR2 is YDEGEE. The CDR3 spells CASSFISGGGRGGYTF. As DNA, the CDR3 is TGTGCCAGCAGCTTTATCAGTGGCGGGGGGCGAGGAGGCTACACCTTC. The full variable domain, completed using reference TRBV5-8 and TRBJ1-2, is EAGVTQSPTHLIKTRGQQATLRCSPISGHTSVYWYQQALGLGLQFLLWYDEGEERNRGNFPPRFSGRQFPNYSSELNVNALELEDSALYLCASSFISGGGRGGYTFGSGTRLTVV.

The chain has TRBV9 and TRBJ2-5, with 8 bases lining up with TRBD2. This CDR3 contains 16 residues. Germline CDR1 SGDLS, CDR2 YYNGEE. V lost 3 bases to trimming and J lost 4 bases; unmatched junction nucleotides: 11. CDR3 sequence (DNA): TGTGCCAGCAGCGAAGGGACTAGTGGGGGGGGAGAGACCCAGTACTTC. Protein: CASSEGTSGGGETQYF.

This clone showed up just a few times. The genes are TRBV28 and TRBJ2-7; D unresolved. The CDR3 covers 11 residues. From germline, CDR1 is MDHEN and CDR2 SYDVKM. The V and J ends lost 3 bases and 5 bases respectively, with 5 bases between them. In DNA, the CDR3 is TGTGCCAGCAGTTTGAGGCACGAGCAGTACTTC. It encodes CASSLRHEQYF.

V gene TRBV5-6 combines with J gene TRBJ1-6; 10 bases fit TRBD1. The trim removed 0 bases at V and 7 bases at J, leaving 4 bases unmatched. Germline CDR1 SGHDT, CDR2 YYEEEE. CDR3 size: 16 residues. The CDR3 reads CASSLALGQGNSPLHF. CDR3 DNA sequence: TGTGCCAGCAGCTTGGCCTTGGGACAGGGGAATTCACCCCTCCACTTT.

The table lists this clone with many counts. The chain couples TRBV12-3 or TRBV12-4 to TRBJ2-3, with no clear D. The CDR3 extends over 12 amino acids. V gave up 3 bases and J gave up 4 bases, with 5 bases separating them. The CDR3 sequence is CASSFFPDTQYF. For the CDR3, the DNA is TGTGCCAGCAGTTTCTTCCCAGATACGCAGTATTTT.

The sample holds a few counts of this clone. V usage is TRBV27 and J usage is TRBJ1-1, with TRBD1 matching over 8 bases. The CDR3 is made up of 15 amino acids. The ends lost 5 bases at V and 5 bases at J; junction bases unmatched: 10. Germline CDR1 and CDR2: MNHEY and SMNVEV (reference sequence). CDR3 in DNA: TGTGCCAGCAGTGACGATATAACAGGGGGAACTGAAGCTTTCTTT. This sequence encodes CASSDDITGGTEAFF.

This clone has only one observation. The rearrangement links TRBV25-1 to TRBJ2-2; 10 nucleotides match TRBD1. The CDR3 sequence is 14 residues long. The junction had 3 bases not matched to a gene; V was cut back by 5 bases and J by 6 bases. Germline values: CDR1 MGHDK, CDR2 SYGVNS. The CDR3: CASSKTGGSGELFF. The CDR3 nucleotides are TGTGCCAGCAGTAAGACAGGGGGCTCCGGGGAGCTGTTTTTT.

The J gene is TRBJ2-7, the V gene TRBV6-5; D perhaps matches TRBD2 (5 bases). The CDR3 loop spans 11 amino acids. V gave up 8 bases and J gave up 6 bases, with 11 bases separating them. Germline V gives CDR1 MNHEY, CDR2 SVGAGI. The CDR3 DNA reads TGTGCCAGCTCTAGCCCCCTCGAGCAGTACTTC. Translating gives CASSSPLEQYF.